This T cell receptor (beta chain) was identified during a study of beta chain features in type 1 diabetes listed by TCRdb under 2018. About the investigation overall: Mean age, gender distribution, total cell number and subset yield did not differ between patients and healthy donors. Naive and central memory subsets were obtained from all 30 or so donors, but regulatory and stem cell-like memory subsets were isolated from only 8 patients and roughly eight healthy donors. In the study, TCRB repertoires of sorted circulating CD4+ T cell subsets from recently diagnosed type 1 diabetes patients were compared with those of matched healthy donors. Across all samples, about 110 million sorted cells were examined, and cell number per subset correlated strongly with RNA yield. Broad study findings and their caveats: Only small numbers of individuals were included in the HLA sub-analyses, which left unresolved whether HLA type had any influence on TCRB rearrangement. Shorter templates might have been favored by PCR, but patient and control samples were amplified and corrected together, so both groups would have been affected equally by any skew. Because cDNA was sequenced instead of genomic DNA, highly expressing activated cells could be over-represented, though the groups showed no difference in activation or CD3 levels. The naive, central memory and regulatory TCRB repertoires appeared to resemble one another more closely among patients than among healthy donors. A moderate but significant shortening of TCRB CDR3 length was observed in type 1 diabetes patients in all four CD4+ subsets. Patients with type 1 diabetes made fewer insertions and deleted more nucleotides at VDJ recombination sites, implying thymic rearrangement abnormalities.

A single peripheral blood draw of 90 to 150 mL on average was collected from each donor into heparinised tubes. Naive, central memory, regulatory and stem cell-like memory CD4+ T cells were sorted on a BD FACSAria II using a panel including CD45RO, CCR7, CD25, CD127, CD95 and CD27. A purity above 95% was achieved for all sorted populations. PBMCs were isolated right away by Lymphoprep density gradient centrifugation and were stained directly, without culture. So that batch effects would be minimized, each experiment stained and sorted samples in pairs, pairing one healthy donor with one patient. Comments on this clone: Its antigen specificity is not known. No base quality values were provided; no much bigger clone lies one nucleotide off.

The cysteine opens and the phenylalanine closes a CDR3 of 13 amino acids. The only DNA kept is the CDR3, 39 bases in frame from the first base. CDR1 LGHNA and CDR2 YNFKEQ are derived from the germline V gene. V lost 4 bases and J lost 5 bases, and the count of bases not matched to a germline gene is 5. The High Capacity cDNA Reverse Transcription Kit was used to reverse transcribe all of the isolated RNA, meaning that expressed TCRB transcripts were what got sequenced. Naive, central memory and regulatory T cell samples underwent deep immunoSEQ sequencing, averaging roughly 3.3 million total reads per sample. Sorted cells were lysed in RLT buffer, and RNA was extracted using DNase-treated RNeasy Micro or Mini kits according to cell number. Each cell subset was processed on its own to prevent cross-contamination, while patient and healthy donor samples were processed together. TCRB sequences were amplified from cDNA with the immunoSEQ multiplex PCR, producing 87-bp fragments spanning the CDR3 region. Sequencing of the amplicons was done on the Illumina HiSeq platform. The authors' pipeline ran thus. PCR bias was corrected computationally using synthetic template baselines, and reads within Hamming distance 2 were collapsed, with unmergeable singletons discarded. Reads were aligned against IMGT so that V, D and J genes, CDR3 length and insertions or deletions at six rearrangement sites could be assigned. Clonotype counts were normalized to sorted cell number within each subset before computing true diversity and Gini coefficients with the tcR R package. Repertoire sharing was quantified using the overlap coefficient calculated on TCRB nucleotide sequences. The source is immuneACCESS, and TCRdb retained only in-frame sequences with V and J called. Part of the clones is not carried over; for the studies checked, unresolved V genes explain less than half of this, and the remainder is unexplained. Clone size and V and J calls were adopted from that table, with D and trimming inferred from the DNA. This sample lists around 300,000 clones; 12% to 15% were detected once. About 6.7% of the sample belongs to the ten largest clones.

Sample: central memory CD4+ T cells from blood. The chain is encoded by TRBV4-2 joined to TRBJ2-7, and 7 bases in between align with TRBD1. The sequence was obtained from a man younger than 45 in good health. The sequenced DNA is TGTGCCAGCAGCCGGGACAGAGATAACGAGCAGTACTTC. This gives the protein CASSRDRDNEQYF.